The source of this T cell receptor beta chain is a study of blood T cell repertoires in COVID-19. Only one count was recorded for this clone. Method: immunoSEQ multiplex PCR; TCRdb's copy keeps in-frame clones and lacks some. The table includes more than 200,000 clones, around nine tenths detected once. J was trimmed by 4 bases and V by 5 bases; bases with no gene match: 5. In germline, CDR1 is SNHLY, CDR2 FYNNEI. The CDR3 runs to 14 residues. The receptor comes from a woman aged 25 to 39 with acute COVID-19. The sequencing sample was made of PBMCs or T cells enriched from blood (not recorded which). The chain joins TRBV2 to TRBJ1-5; TRBD1 aligns across 7 bases. Here the CDR3 DNA reads TGTGCCAGCAGTCCTGGACAGGCAAATCAGCCCCAGCATTTT. Protein: CASSPGQANQPQHF.